The clone carrying this T cell receptor beta chain was found a few times. This entry comes from a study of blood T cell repertoires in COVID-19. Overall study context: Recovered Cohort 3 donors showed two negative PCRs, clearance, or symptom resolution. Acute-phase and convalescent COVID-19 samples originated in the United States, Italy and Spain.

The table came from immunoSEQ multiplex PCR; TCRdb's copy has only in-frame clones and leaves some out. The sample lists a few hundred thousand clones; roughly 87% were seen once. Self-reported history from a screening survey and questionnaire set each donor's cohort. Sequenced sample: PBMCs or T cells enriched from blood (not recorded which). The sequence was obtained from a man in his thirties or forties in a cohort exposed to, infected with or recovered from COVID-19 (not recorded which).

This CDR3 is CASSQDPGPGRQETQYF. The DNA of the CDR3 is TGCGCCAGCAGCCAAGACCCGGGACCCGGGAGGCAAGAGACCCAGTACTTC. J is TRBJ2-5 and V is TRBV4-1, with 7 bases fitting TRBD2. Germline loops: CDR1 MGHRA, CDR2 YSYEKL. This CDR3 spans 17 amino acids. With V trimmed by 0 bases and J by 2 bases, 9 bases remained unmatched.